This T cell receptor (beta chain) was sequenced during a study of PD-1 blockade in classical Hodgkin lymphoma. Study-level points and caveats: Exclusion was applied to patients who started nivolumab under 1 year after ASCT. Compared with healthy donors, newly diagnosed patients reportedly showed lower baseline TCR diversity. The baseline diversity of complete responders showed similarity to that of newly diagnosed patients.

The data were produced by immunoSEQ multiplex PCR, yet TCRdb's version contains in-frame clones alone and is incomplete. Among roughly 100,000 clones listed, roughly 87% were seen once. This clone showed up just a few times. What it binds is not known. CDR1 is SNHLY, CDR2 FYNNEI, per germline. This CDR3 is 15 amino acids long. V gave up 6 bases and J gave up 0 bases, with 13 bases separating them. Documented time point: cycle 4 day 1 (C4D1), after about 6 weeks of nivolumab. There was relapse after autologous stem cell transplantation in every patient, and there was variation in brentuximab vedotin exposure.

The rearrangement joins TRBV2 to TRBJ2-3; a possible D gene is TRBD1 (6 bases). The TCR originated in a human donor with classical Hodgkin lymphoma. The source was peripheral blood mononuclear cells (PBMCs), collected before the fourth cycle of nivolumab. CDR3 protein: CASSAGTSSTDTQYF. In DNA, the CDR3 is TGTGCCAGCAGCGCCGGGACATCTAGCACAGATACGCAGTATTTT.